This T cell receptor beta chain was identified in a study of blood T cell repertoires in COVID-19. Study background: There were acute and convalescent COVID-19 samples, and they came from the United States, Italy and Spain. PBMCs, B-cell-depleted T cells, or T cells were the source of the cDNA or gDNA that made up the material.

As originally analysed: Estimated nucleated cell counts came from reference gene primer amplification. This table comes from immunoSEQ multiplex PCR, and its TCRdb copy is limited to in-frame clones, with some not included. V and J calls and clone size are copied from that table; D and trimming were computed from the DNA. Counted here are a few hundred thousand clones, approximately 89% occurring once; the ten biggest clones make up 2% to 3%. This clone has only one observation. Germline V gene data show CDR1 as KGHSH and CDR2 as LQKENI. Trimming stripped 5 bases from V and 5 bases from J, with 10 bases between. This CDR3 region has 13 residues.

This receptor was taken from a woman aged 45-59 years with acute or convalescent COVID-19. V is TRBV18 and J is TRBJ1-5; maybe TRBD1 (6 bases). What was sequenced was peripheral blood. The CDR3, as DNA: TGTGCCAGCTCAGAGGACAGAGATCAGCCCCAGCATTTT. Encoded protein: CASSEDRDQPQHF.